This T cell receptor (beta chain) was observed in a study of T cell responses to AZD1222 COVID-19 vaccine. Concerning this clone: Its antigen is undetermined.

Sequencing was performed with immunoSEQ multiplex PCR; in TCRdb, only in-frame clones are kept and a portion is missing. The profile covers 110,000 or so clones, with around 87% appearing a single time and about 3% taken by the ten largest. This CDR3 contains 14 residues. Losses at the gene ends were 7 bases for V and 4 bases for J; bases not matched to a gene: 6. Germline V gives CDR1 SGHTA, CDR2 FQGNSA. General study results and limits: Along spike, vaccine-associated CD4 TCRs were found throughout, with dominance at 160-218 and 743-854.

V is TRBV7-2 and J is TRBJ2-2, with TRBD1 identical over 7 bases. This sequence was found in an adult who received the AZD1222 COVID-19 vaccine. This specimen was peripheral blood, taken 28 days after the second AZD1222 dose. The chain's CDR3 is CASTPDRVTGELFF. The CDR3 DNA is TGTGCCAGCACCCCAGACAGGGTCACCGGGGAGCTGTTTTTT.